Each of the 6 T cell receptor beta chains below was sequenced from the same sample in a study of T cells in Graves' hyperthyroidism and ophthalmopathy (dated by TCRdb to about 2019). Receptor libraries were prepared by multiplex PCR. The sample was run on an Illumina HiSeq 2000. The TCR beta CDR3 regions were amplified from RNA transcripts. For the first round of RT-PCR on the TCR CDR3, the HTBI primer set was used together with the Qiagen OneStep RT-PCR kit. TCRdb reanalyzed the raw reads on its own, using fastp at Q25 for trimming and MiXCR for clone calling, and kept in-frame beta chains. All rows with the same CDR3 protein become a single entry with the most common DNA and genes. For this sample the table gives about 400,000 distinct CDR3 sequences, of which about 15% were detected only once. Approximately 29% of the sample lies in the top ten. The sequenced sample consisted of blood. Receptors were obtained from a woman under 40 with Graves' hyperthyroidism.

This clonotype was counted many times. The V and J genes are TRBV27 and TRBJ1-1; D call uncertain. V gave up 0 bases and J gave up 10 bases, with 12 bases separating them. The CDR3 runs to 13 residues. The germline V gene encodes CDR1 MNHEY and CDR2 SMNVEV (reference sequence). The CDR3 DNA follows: TGTGCCAGCAGTTTATCGAGCCCAGGTCGAGCTTTCTTT. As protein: CASSLSSPGRAFF.

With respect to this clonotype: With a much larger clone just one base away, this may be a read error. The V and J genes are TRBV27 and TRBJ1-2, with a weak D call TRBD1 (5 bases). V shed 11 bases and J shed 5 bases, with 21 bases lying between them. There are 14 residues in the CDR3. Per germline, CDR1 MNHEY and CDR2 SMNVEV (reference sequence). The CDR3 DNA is TGTGCCGGGCTTAACCCGGGACGAACGTATGGCTACACCTTC. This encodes CAGLNPGRTYGYTF.

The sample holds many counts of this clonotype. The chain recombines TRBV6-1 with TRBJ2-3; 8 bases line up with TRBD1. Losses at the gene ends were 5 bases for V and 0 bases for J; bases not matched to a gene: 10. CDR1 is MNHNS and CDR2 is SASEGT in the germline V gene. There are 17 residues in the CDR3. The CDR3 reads CASSPTLGQGSTDTQYF. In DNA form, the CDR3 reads TGTGCCAGCAGTCCGACACTCGGACAGGGAAGCACAGATACGCAGTATTTT.

For the CDR3, the DNA is TGTGCCAGCAGTTTAGAGTCTGTGCGGGAGCTCTACAATGAGCAGTTCTTC. Translating it yields CASSLESVRELYNEQFF. The V call is TRBV27, the J call TRBJ2-1; 7 nucleotides align to TRBD2. Germline V CDR1 and CDR2: MNHEY, SMNVEV (reference sequence). CDR3 length: 17 amino acids. Germline trimming cut 2 bases from V and 3 bases from J; bases unmatched to any gene: 10.

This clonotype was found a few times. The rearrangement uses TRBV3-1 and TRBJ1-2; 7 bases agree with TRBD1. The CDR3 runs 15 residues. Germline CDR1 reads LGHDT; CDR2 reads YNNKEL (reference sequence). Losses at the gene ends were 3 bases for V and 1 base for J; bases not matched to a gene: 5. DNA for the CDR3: TGTGCCAGCAGCCACAACGACAGGGTTAACTATGGCTACACCTTC. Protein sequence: CASSHNDRVNYGYTF.

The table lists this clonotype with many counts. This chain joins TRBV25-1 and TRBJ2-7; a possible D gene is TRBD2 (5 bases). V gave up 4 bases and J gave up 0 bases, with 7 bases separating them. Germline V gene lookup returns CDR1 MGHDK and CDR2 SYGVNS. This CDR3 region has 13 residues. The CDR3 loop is CASSAGSSYEQYF. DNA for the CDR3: TGTGCCAGCAGTGCTGGGAGCTCCTACGAGCAGTACTTC.